This T cell receptor (beta chain) came from a study of cytomegalovirus exposure and HLA in healthy donors. About the study: One earlier analysis, a look at 180 million or so T cells, found roughly 120 million unique TCR beta sequences.

Healthy donors of bone marrow made up the group. Comments on this clone: Its specificity is not known.

Study results and limitations: Prediction of most subjects' HLA-A and HLA-B alleles by TCR beta sequences was reportedly accurate.

PCR used 60 Vbeta primers and 13 Jbeta primers. TCRdb keeps only in-frame clones here, not all; method: immunoSEQ multiplex PCR. The sample data list about 200,000 clones. Germline lookup yields CDR1 MGHRA and CDR2 YSYEKL. The CDR3 is made up of 19 amino acids. V lost 0 bases, J lost 0 bases, and 12 bases stayed unmatched. This TCR derives from a boy between 10 and 17 years old in good health and CMV-seronegative. Material: PBMCs. The chain couples TRBV4-1 to TRBJ2-7, with 9 positions matching TRBD2. CDR3 sequence reads: CASSQEEAAGGLSSYEQYF. As DNA, the CDR3 is TGCGCCAGCAGCCAAGAGGAGGCAGCGGGGGGCCTGAGCTCCTACGAGCAGTACTTC.